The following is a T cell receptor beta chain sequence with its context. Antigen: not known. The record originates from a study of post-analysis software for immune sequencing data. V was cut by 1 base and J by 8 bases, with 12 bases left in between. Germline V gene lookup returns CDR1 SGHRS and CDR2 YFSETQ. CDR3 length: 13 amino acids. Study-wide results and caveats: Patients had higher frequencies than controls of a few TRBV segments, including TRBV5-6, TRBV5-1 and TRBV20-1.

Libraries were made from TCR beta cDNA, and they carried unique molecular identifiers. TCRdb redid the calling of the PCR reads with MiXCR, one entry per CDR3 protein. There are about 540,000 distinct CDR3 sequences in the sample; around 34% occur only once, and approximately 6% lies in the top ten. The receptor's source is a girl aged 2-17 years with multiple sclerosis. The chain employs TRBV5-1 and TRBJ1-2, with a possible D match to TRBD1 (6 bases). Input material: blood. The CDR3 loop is CASSLRGPGGYTF. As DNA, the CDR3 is TGCGCCAGCAGCTTGCGGGGGCCGGGGGGCTACACCTTC.